This TCR beta chain was recorded in a study of technical replicates of blood from a handful of donors. Method: immunoSEQ multiplex PCR; TCRdb's copy keeps in-frame clones and lacks some. The data hold around 79,000 clones, with approximately 94% observed a single time. Per germline, CDR1 SSHAT and CDR2 FNYEAQ (reference sequence). The V segment lost 5 bases and the J segment 10 bases; nucleotides outside the gene matches: 4. The CDR3 is made up of 12 amino acids. The TCR sequence derives from a human donor in good health. The chain is built from TRBV7-7 and TRBJ2-1, with 8 positions matching TRBD1. The sample comprised T cells isolated from PBMCs. The CDR3 DNA reads TGTGCCAGCAGCCCAGGGGGCCGGGAGCAGTTCTTC. This sequence encodes CASSPGGREQFF.